The clone carrying this TCR beta chain was detected many times. The V and J ends lost 2 bases and 0 bases respectively, with 10 bases between them. The CDR3 contains 15 residues. Germline V gives CDR1 SEHNR, CDR2 FQNEAQ (reference sequence). The entry originates in a study of regulatory T cells in long-lasting Graves disease. Combining iRepertoire HTBI primers with Arm-PCR of CDR3 regions, the authors built TCR beta libraries. TCRdb re-analysed the multiplex PCR reads in MiXCR, keeping a single row per CDR3 protein. The sample lists fewer than 550,000 distinct CDR3 sequences, around 15% occurring once. Time point indicated: newly diagnosed GD, antithyroid drugs for less than 3 months. Scientists built the TCR library using RNA that was extracted from PBMCs. The same data also contributed to another study, on T cells in Graves' hyperthyroidism and ophthalmopathy.

The sample consisted of peripheral blood mononuclear cells (PBMCs), taken at new diagnosis, from a patient treated with antithyroid drugs. The V call is TRBV7-9, the J call TRBJ2-5; unclear D gene. The receptor's source is a woman between 18 and 30 years old with Graves disease. The CDR3 protein is CASSLKYGDQETQYF. DNA for the CDR3: TGTGCCAGCAGCTTAAAGTATGGGGACCAAGAGACCCAGTACTTC.